The rows below give T cell receptor beta chains drawn from one sample of a study of blood T cells in healthy people across ages. A single record per CDR3 protein comes from TCRdb applying MiXCR to the 5' RACE reads. The repertoire holds about 640,000 distinct CDR3 sequences, with 45% to 65% as singletons. The sample taken for sequencing was blood. The receptors derive from a man aged 55 to 70 in good health. CDR3s leave out the opening cysteine and the closing phenylalanine or tryptophan.

J: TRBJ2-6
length: 14
V: TRBV27
CDR3: ASSWTGLSGANVLT

J: TRBJ2-1
length: 15
V: TRBV9
CDR3: ASSVGTSASSYNEQF

J: TRBJ2-5
length: 11
V: TRBV10-1
CDR3: SSSNSIGETQY

J: TRBJ1-5
length: 12
V: TRBV5-1
CDR3: ASSLGDISQPQH

J: TRBJ1-5
length: 13
V: TRBV6-6
CDR3: ASREDRDSNQPQH

J: TRBJ2-7
length: 9
V: TRBV9
CDR3: ASRSSYEQY

J: TRBJ2-3
length: 11
V: TRBV20-1
CDR3: SVARLSTDTQY

J: TRBJ1-4
length: 12
V: TRBV12-3/TRBV12-4
CDR3: ASSFLLANEKLF

J: TRBJ2-1
length: 15
V: TRBV7-9
CDR3: ASSLPRQVSGDNEQF

J: TRBJ1-1
length: 12
V: TRBV12-3/TRBV12-4
CDR3: ASRLRLLNTEAF

J: TRBJ2-3
length: 13
V: TRBV10-3
CDR3: AISDLGGDTDTQY

J: TRBJ2-7
length: 15
V: TRBV20-1
CDR3: SARDEGGVSGYNEQY

J: TRBJ2-5
length: 14
V: TRBV6-6
CDR3: ASIPTGWTGRETQY

J: TRBJ2-1
length: 13
V: TRBV20-1
CDR3: SARVSGGSYNEQF

J: TRBJ2-7
length: 13
V: TRBV6-6
CDR3: ASSYSGQATGEQY

J: TRBJ2-7
length: 11
V: TRBV10-3
CDR3: AISEGYSYEQY

J: TRBJ2-6
length: 15
V: TRBV25-1
CDR3: ASKAGGLRSGANVLT

J: TRBJ2-1
length: 13
V: TRBV6-4
CDR3: ASSLLAGEYNEQF

J: TRBJ1-6
length: 12
V: TRBV10-1
CDR3: ASSPGTGTGSLH

J: TRBJ2-1
length: 12
V: TRBV6-1
CDR3: ASIQVWGGDEQF

J: .
length: 12
V: TRBV18
CDR3: ASSPPAGPHEQY

J: TRBJ2-1
length: 11
V: TRBV10-1
CDR3: ASSDSNDNEQF

J: TRBJ2-7
length: 14
V: TRBV11-2
CDR3: ASSLDGGVVLGEQY

J: TRBJ2-3
length: 14
V: TRBV7-2
CDR3: ASSLVGVWDTDTQY

J: TRBJ2-1
length: 13
V: TRBV20-1
CDR3: SASSPRGSYNEQF

J: .
length: 13
V: TRBV13
CDR3: ASSPYGSGKNIQY

J: .
length: 9
V: TRBV20-1
CDR3: SAHLTETQY

J: TRBJ2-1
length: 12
V: TRBV2
CDR3: AGAVYRDNNEQF